This T cell receptor (beta chain) was identified during a study of blood T cell repertoires in COVID-19. Study at large: COVID-19 samples from acute and convalescent phases originated in the United States, Italy and Spain. T cells, B-cell-depleted T cells, or PBMCs supplied cDNA or gDNA.

The authors' processing: Using reference gene primer amplification, nucleated cell counts were estimated. This table comes from immunoSEQ multiplex PCR, and its TCRdb copy is limited to in-frame clones, with some not included. D and trimming were read from the DNA, whereas the V and J calls and clone size are those reported in that table. The sample consists of approximately 130,000 clones, 85% to 90% of them appearing once. The germline V gene encodes CDR1 MDHEN and CDR2 SYDVKM. V dropped 4 bases and J dropped 9 bases, with 7 bases sitting between them. This CDR3 is 11 amino acids long. This clone has just one count.

This chain links TRBV28 with TRBJ1-5; no definite D call. Sample: peripheral blood. This sequence originates from a man in his 70s with active or convalescent COVID-19. For the CDR3, the DNA is TGTGCCAGCAGTTCCCGGGTGCCCCAGCATTTT. This encodes CASSSRVPQHF.